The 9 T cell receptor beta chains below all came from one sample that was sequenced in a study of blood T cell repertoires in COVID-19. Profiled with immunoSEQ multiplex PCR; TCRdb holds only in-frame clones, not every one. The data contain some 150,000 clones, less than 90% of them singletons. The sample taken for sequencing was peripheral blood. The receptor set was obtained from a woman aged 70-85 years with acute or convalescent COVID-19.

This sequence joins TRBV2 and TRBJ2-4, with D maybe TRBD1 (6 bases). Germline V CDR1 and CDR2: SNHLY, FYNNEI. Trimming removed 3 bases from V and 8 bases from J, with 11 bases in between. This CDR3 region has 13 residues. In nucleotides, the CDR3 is TGTGCCAGCAGTGAGCAGGGGCTGGACATTCAGTACTTC. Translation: CASSEQGLDIQYF.

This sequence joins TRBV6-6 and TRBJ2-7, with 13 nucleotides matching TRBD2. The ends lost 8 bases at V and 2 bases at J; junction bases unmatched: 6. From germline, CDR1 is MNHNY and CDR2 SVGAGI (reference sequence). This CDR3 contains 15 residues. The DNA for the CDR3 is TGTGCCAGCTTGACTAGCGGGGGGCAAACCTACGAGCAGTACTTC. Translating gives CASLTSGGQTYEQYF.

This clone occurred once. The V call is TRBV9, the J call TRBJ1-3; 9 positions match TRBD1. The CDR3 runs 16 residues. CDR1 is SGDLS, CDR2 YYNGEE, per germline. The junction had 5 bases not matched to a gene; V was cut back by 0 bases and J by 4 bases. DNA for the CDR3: TGTGCCAGCAGCGTAGGAGGGACAGGGCCGGGAAACACCATATATTTT. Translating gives CASSVGGTGPGNTIYF.

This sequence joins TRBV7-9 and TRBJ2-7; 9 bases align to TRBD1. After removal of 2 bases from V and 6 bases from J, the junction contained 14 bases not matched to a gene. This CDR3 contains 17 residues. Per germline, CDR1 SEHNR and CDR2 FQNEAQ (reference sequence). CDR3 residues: CASSLPAPGQGRSEQYF. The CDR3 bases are TGTGCCAGCAGCTTACCCGCACCGGGACAGGGACGATCCGAGCAGTACTTC.

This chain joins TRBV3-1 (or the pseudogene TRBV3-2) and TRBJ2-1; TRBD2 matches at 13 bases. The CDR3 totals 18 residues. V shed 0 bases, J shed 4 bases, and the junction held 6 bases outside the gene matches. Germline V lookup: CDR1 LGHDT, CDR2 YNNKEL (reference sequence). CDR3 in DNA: TGTGCCAGCAGCCAAGATCTGGGACTAGCGGGGTCTTACAATGAGCAGTTCTTC. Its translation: CASSQDLGLAGSYNEQFF.

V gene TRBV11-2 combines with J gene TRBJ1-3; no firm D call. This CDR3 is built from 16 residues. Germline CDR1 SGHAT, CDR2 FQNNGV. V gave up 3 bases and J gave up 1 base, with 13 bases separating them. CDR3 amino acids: CASSFFSAPSGNTIYF. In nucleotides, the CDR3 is TGTGCCAGCAGCTTTTTTAGCGCTCCTTCTGGAAACACCATATATTTT.

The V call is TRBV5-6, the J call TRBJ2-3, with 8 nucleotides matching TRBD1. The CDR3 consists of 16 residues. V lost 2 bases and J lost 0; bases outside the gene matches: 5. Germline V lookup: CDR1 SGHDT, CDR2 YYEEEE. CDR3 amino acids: CASSLGDRMSTDTQYF. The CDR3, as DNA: TGTGCCAGCAGCTTAGGGGACAGGATGAGCACAGATACGCAGTATTTT.

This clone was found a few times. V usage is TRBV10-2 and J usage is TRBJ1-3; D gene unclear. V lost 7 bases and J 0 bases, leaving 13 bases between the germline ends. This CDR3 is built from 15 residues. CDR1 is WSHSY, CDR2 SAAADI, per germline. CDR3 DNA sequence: TGCGCCAGCATGACACCTGAGACCTCTGGAAACACCATATATTTT. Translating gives CASMTPETSGNTIYF.

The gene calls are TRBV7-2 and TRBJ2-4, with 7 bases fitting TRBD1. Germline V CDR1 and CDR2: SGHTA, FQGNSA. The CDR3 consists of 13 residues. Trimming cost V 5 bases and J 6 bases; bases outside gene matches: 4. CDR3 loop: CASSPGQRNIQYF. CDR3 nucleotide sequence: TGTGCCAGCAGCCCGGGACAGCGAAACATTCAGTACTTC.